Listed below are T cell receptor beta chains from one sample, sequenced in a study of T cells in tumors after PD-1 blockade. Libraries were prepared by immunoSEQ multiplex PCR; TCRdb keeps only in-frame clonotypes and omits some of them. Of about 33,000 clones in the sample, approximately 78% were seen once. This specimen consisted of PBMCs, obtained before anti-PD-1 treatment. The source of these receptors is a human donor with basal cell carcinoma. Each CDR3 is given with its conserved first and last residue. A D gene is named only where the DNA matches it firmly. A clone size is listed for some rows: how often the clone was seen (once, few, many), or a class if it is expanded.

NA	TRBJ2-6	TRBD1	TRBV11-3	TGTGCCAGCAGCGACCACAGGGGCGCGGGGGCCAACGTCCTGACTTTC	CASSDHRGAGANVLTF
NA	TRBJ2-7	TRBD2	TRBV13	TGTGCCAGCAGCTTTGCGGGGGGGCGTGTTTTCTACGAGCAGTACTTC	CASSFAGGRVFYEQYF
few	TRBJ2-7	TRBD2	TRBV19	TGTGCCAGTAGCCTCGACGTGAGCGGGAGATTCTACGAGCAGTACTTC	CASSLDVSGRFYEQYF
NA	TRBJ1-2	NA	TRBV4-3	TGCGCCAGCAGCCAAGAGACGGGGCTCAGCGGCTACACCTTC	CASSQETGLSGYTF
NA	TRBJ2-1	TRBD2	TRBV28	TGTGCCAGCACCAAAACTAGCGGACGCTACAATGAGCAGTTCTTC	CASTKTSGRYNEQFF
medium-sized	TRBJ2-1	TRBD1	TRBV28	TGTGCCAGCGAGTTCAGGGGGAACAATGAGCAGTTCTTC	CASEFRGNNEQFF
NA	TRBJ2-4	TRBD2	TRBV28	TGTGCCAGCAGCCCTGGACTAGCAGCGGTTCCCAAAAACATTCAGTACTTC	CASSPGLAAVPKNIQYF
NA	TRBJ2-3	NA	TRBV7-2	TGTGCCAGCAGCTTAGGGGGTGAACTCACAGATACGCAGTATTTT	CASSLGGELTDTQYF
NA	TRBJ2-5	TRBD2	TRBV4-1	TGCGCCAGCAGCTCAGGAAAGGTAGCGGGAGCCTCAGAGACCCAGTACTTC	CASSSGKVAGASETQYF
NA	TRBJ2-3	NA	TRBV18	TGTGCCAGCTCATCCTGGGCAGGAGCTAGCACAGATACGCAGTATTTT	CASSSWAGASTDTQYF
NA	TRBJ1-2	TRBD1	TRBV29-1	TGCAGCGTTGCAAAAACAGGGGCCCACTATGGCTACACCTTC	CSVAKTGAHYGYTF
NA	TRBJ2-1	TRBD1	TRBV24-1	TGTGCCACCGCATTCGAAGGACAGGGGCGCAATGAGCAGTTCTTC	CATAFEGQGRNEQFF
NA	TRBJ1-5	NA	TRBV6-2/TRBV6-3	TGTGCCAGCAGCTCTACAGCAGGGTACGGCAATCAGCCCCAGCATTTT	CASSSTAGYGNQPQHF
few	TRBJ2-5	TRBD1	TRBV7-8	TGTGCCAGCAGCCAAGACAGGGCCAGGGAGACCCAGTACTTC	CASSQDRARETQYF
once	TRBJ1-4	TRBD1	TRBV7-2	TGTGCCAGCAGCGTACAGGGGTACGCTAATGAAAAACTGTTTTTT	CASSVQGYANEKLFF
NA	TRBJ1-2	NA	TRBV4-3	TGCGCCAGCAGCCTAGGCCGCAAACAGGGCTACTATGGCTACACCTTC	CASSLGRKQGYYGYTF
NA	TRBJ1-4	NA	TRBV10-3	TGTGCTACAAGCTCGAGGGCTAATGAAAAACTGTTTTTT	CATSSRANEKLFF
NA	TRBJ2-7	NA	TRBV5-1	TGCGCCAGCAGCTTGACTCCGGGGACCTCCTACGAGCAGTACTTC	CASSLTPGTSYEQYF
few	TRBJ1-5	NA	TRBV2	TGTGCCAGCAGTGTAGGGTCAGGGTATGGCAATCAGCCCCAGCATTTT	CASSVGSGYGNQPQHF
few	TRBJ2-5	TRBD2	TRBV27	TGTGCCAGCAGCTCTCGACTAGCCCAAGAGACCCAGTACTTC	CASSSRLAQETQYF
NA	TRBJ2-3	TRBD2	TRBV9	TGTGCCAGCAGCGCCTCCTCCGGGACTAGCGGGGGGTTGGGTACAGATACGCAGTATTTT	CASSASSGTSGGLGTDTQYF
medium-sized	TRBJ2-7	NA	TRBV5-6	TGTGCCAGCAGCTCCGGGACTTACGAGCAGTACTTC	CASSSGTYEQYF